Shown below are 9 T cell receptor beta chains from a single sample sequenced in a study of T cell repertoires in cytomegalovirus infection. No cognate antigen is known for these TCRs. TCRdb reanalysed the reads using MiXCR and keeps one entry per CDR3 protein. The sample yields just under 500,000 distinct CDR3 sequences, about 33% seen once. Specimen: cultured PBMCs, collected from culture after CMV antigen stimulation. These receptors were collected from a human donor in good health (CMV status not recorded). Some clones in this sample may be carry-over from other donors' samples.

This clonotype was counted only a few times. The chain joins TRBV19 to TRBJ1-5; no definite D call. V was cut by 7 bases and J by 4 bases, with 11 bases left in between. Germline lookup yields CDR1 LNHDA and CDR2 SQIVND (reference sequence). This CDR3 region has 13 residues. The CDR3 sequence is CASTPGFNQPQHF. CDR3 nucleotides: TGTGCCAGTACTCCGGGGTTTAATCAGCCCCAGCATTTT.

There are a few counts of this clonotype. The chain joins TRBV6-5 to TRBJ2-5; TRBD1 or TRBD2 may be the D gene (6 bases each). Germline-derived CDR1 and CDR2 are MNHEY and SVGAGI. Trimming took off 0 bases at V and 4 bases at J, with 15 bases between the two ends. The CDR3 contains 16 residues. CDR3 bases: TGTGCCAGCAGTTACTCGCGATCGTCGGGGGCAGAGACCCAGTACTTC. Translation gives CASSYSRSSGAETQYF.

The chain has TRBV11-3 and TRBJ2-4; 10 nucleotides match TRBD1. There are 14 residues in the CDR3. Germline CDR1 reads SGHNT; CDR2 reads YENEEA. V shed 5 bases and J 5 bases; nucleotides not matched to a gene: 3. The CDR3 protein is CASSTGTGENIQYF. Here the CDR3 DNA reads TGTGCCAGCAGCACAGGGACAGGGGAAAACATTCAGTACTTC. Looking up the rest from reference TRBV11-3 and TRBJ2-4 gives the full variable domain: EAGVVQSPRYKIIEKKQPVAFWCNPISGHNTLYWYLQNLGQGPELLIRYENEEAVDDSQLPKDRFSAERLKGVDSTLKIQPAELGDSAVYLCASSTGTGENIQYFGAGTRLSVL.

The chain carries TRBV18 and TRBJ1-1; D not certain. Trimming pared 3 bases from V and 1 base from J, leaving 9 bases between. Germline V gene sequence: CDR1 KGHSH, CDR2 LQKENI. This CDR3 spans 14 amino acids. This chain's CDR3 is CASSPLGRNTEAFF. CDR3 coding DNA: TGTGCCAGCTCACCCCTAGGACGGAACACTGAAGCTTTCTTT.

This clonotype was seen a few times. CDR3 sequence (DNA): TGCAGTGCTGTCAAGACATACTACGAGCAGTACTTC. Translation gives CSAVKTYYEQYF. This sequence joins TRBV20-1 and TRBJ2-7; D gene uncertain. The germline gives CDR1 DFQATT, CDR2 SNEGSKA (reference sequence). The V end lost 5 bases, the J end lost 3 bases, and 11 bases lay between the germline ends. The CDR3 runs to 12 residues.

This clonotype was picked up one time. This chain connects TRBV27 to TRBJ2-7; 7 positions agree with TRBD1. Germline V lookup: CDR1 MNHEY, CDR2 SMNVEV (reference sequence). This CDR3 has 13 residues. V trimming: 5 bases; J trimming: 5 bases; junction bases outside the gene matches: 6. The CDR3 protein is CASSPQGSNEQYF. In nucleotides, the CDR3 is TGTGCCAGCAGTCCACAGGGGAGCAACGAGCAGTACTTC.

The chain has TRBV19 and TRBJ2-1, with 9 bases fitting TRBD2. Unmatched junction bases numbered 8, after V lost 3 bases and J lost 8 bases. This CDR3 is 15 amino acids long. Germline CDR1 LNHDA, CDR2 SQIVND (reference sequence). This CDR3 is CASSIVAGVADEQFF. The CDR3 region has the DNA TGTGCCAGTAGTATTGTAGCGGGAGTGGCGGATGAGCAGTTCTTC. The variable domain in full, with the rest retrieved from reference TRBV19 and TRBJ2-1, is DGGITQSPKYLFRKEGQNVTLSCEQNLNHDAMYWYRQDPGQGLRLIYYSQIVNDFQKGDIAEGYSVSREKKESFPLTVTSAQKNPTAFYLCASSIVAGVADEQFFGPGTRLTVL.

V gene TRBV19 combines with J gene TRBJ2-1; unclear D gene. V dropped 5 bases and J dropped 10 bases, with 12 bases sitting between them. CDR1 and CDR2 from the germline V gene are LNHDA and SQIVND (reference sequence). The CDR3 has 12 residues. The DNA for the CDR3 is TGTGCCAGTAGTCTCAGACCTTGGGAGCAGTTCTTC. Translation: CASSLRPWEQFF.

The CDR3, as DNA: TGTGCCAGCAGCTTAGGGACCTTAAAAGAGACCCAGTACTTC. This sequence encodes CASSLGTLKETQYF. V and J are TRBV7-2 and TRBJ2-5; D gene uncertain. Germline assignment: CDR1 SGHTA and CDR2 FQGNSA. Trimming took off 1 base at V and 3 bases at J, with 9 bases between the two ends. This CDR3 has 14 residues.